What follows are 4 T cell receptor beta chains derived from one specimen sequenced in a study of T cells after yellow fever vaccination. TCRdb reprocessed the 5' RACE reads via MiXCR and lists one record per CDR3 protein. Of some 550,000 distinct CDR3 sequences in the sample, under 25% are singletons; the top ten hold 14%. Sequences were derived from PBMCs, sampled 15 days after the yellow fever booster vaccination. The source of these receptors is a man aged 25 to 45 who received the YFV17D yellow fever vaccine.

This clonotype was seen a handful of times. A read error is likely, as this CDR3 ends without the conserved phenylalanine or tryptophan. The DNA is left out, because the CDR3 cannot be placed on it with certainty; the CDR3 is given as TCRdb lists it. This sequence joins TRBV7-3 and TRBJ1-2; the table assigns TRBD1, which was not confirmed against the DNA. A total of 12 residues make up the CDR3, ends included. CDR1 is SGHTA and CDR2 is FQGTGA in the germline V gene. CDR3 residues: CASSLSGAATSR.

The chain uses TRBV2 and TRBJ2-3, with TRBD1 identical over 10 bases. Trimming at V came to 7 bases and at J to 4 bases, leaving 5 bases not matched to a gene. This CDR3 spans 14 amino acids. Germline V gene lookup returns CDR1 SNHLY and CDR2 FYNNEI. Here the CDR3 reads CASNRDRGADTQYF. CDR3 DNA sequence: TGTGCCAGCAACCGGGACAGGGGCGCAGATACGCAGTATTTT.

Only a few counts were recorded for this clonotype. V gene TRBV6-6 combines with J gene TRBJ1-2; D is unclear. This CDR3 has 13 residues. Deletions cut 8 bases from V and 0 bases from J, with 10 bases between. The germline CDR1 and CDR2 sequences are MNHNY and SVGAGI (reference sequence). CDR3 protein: CASFISSNYGYTF. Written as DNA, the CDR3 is TGTGCCAGCTTTATCTCTTCTAACTATGGCTACACCTTC.

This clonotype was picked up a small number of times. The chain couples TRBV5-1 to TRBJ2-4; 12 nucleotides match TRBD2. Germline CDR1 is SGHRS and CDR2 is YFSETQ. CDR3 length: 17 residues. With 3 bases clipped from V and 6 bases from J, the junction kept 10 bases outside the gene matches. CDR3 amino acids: CASSYGLAGIQANIQYF. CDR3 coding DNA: TGCGCCAGCAGCTATGGACTAGCGGGAATCCAAGCAAACATTCAGTACTTC.